This T cell receptor beta chain was sequenced during a study of blood T cells in healthy people across ages. Of note for this clonotype: Its antigen is currently unknown.

The second PCR ran roughly 6 to 11 cycles with a sample-barcoded 5' primer and J-beta primers. TCRdb re-analysed the 5' RACE reads in MiXCR, keeping a single row per CDR3 protein. This sample has some 850,000 distinct CDR3 sequences, with roughly 25% found just once. Isolated per sample were at least 6 million PBMCs. The study, taken as a whole, reports: With naive T cell percentage, TCR beta diversity showed a strong correlation. Older individuals had lower TCR beta diversity per million T cells (the decline was roughly linear).

Trimming shortened V by 2 bases and J by 5 bases, and 7 bases separated the two germline ends. The CDR3 has 12 amino acids. The sample was also reused in another study, on T cells of mothers and their children. Per that paper: Persistent microchimeric T cell clones were not found at ~100 per million sensitivity.

The sequenced sample was blood. The chain combines TRBV12-3 or TRBV12-4 with TRBJ2-7; D not resolved. The receptor was derived from a boy younger than 18 in good health. CDR3 amino acids: CASSLPPHEQYF. The CDR3 nucleotides read TGTGCCAGCAGTTTACCCCCACACGAGCAGTACTTC.